Here is one TCR beta chain with its context. Its antigen is unidentified. Sequencing was performed with immunoSEQ multiplex PCR; in TCRdb, only in-frame clones are kept and a portion is missing. The data hold about 36,000 clones, with approximately 84% observed a single time. This entry belongs to a study of monozygotic twins with cystic fibrosis. Study-level points and caveats: In this small cohort, shared CDR3 numbers showed no association with age, concordance or disease severity. Nucleotide-identical clonotype sharing was significantly higher within monozygotic CF twin pairs than between unrelated CF individuals. The repertoire was suggested to be naive-dominated, clonality median around 0.01.

The sequenced material came from blood. The sequence was obtained from a girl between 2 and 10 years old with cystic fibrosis.

The chain's CDR3 is CASSSSDRHYNEQFF. As DNA, the CDR3 is TGTGCCAGCAGCTCTAGTGACAGGCATTACAATGAGCAGTTCTTC. The chain links TRBV7-8 to TRBJ2-1; TRBD1 might be the D (6 bases). The CDR3 has 15 residues. Germline V gives CDR1 SGHVS, CDR2 FQNEAQ. V lost 4 bases and J 4 bases, leaving 14 bases between the germline ends.